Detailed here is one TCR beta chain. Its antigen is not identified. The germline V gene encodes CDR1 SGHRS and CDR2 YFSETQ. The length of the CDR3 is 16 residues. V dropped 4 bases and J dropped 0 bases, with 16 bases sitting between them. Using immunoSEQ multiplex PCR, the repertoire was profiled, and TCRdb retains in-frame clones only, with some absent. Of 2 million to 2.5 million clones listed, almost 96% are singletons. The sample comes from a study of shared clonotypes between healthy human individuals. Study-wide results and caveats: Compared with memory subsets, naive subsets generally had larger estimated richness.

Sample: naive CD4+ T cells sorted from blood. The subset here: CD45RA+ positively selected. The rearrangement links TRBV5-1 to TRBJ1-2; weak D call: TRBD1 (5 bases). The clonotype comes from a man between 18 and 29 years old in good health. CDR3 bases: TGCGCCAGCAGCACGCCGGGACGGAGGCCTAACTATGGCTACACCTTC. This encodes CASSTPGRRPNYGYTF.